Each of the 8 T cell receptor beta chains below was sequenced from the same sample in a study of blood T cell repertoires in COVID-19. Assay: immunoSEQ multiplex PCR; the TCRdb copy retains only in-frame clones and omits some. The sample records 25,000 to 35,000 clones, roughly 87% being singletons. Sequenced sample: peripheral blood. The receptors here all came from a man aged 55 to 70 with COVID-19, enrolled during active disease.

There are a few counts of this clone. The chain employs TRBV5-4 and TRBJ2-2; 11 bases are shared with TRBD1. V shed 3 bases and J 5 bases; nucleotides not matched to a gene: 3. From germline, CDR1 is SGHNT and CDR2 YYREEE (reference sequence). This CDR3 contains 15 residues. The CDR3 DNA reads TGTGCCAGCAGCTGGGACAGGGGGGTGACCGGGGAGCTGTTTTTT. Amino acid sequence: CASSWDRGVTGELFF. The whole variable domain, filled in from reference TRBV5-4 and TRBJ2-2, reads ETGVTQSPTHLIKTRGQQVTLRCSSQSGHNTVSWYQQALGQGPQFIFQYYREEENGRGNFPPRFSGLQFPNYSSELNVNALELDDSALYLCASSWDRGVTGELFFGEGSRLTVL.

The chain links TRBV10-3 to TRBJ1-1, with TRBD1 matching over 7 bases. The CDR3 consists of 16 residues. The trim removed 0 bases at V and 0 bases at J, leaving 4 bases unmatched. CDR1 and CDR2 from the germline V gene are ENHRY and SYGVKD. In DNA, the CDR3 is TGTGCCATCAGTGAGTCTAGGGGGCTAATGAACACTGAAGCTTTCTTT. Protein: CAISESRGLMNTEAFF.

The chain uses TRBV3-1 (or the pseudogene TRBV3-2) and TRBJ2-6; tentative D call: TRBD1 (5 bases). Germline CDR1 and CDR2: LGHDT and YNNKEL (reference sequence). Between the trimmed V and J ends, which lost 1 base and 9 bases, there was a span of 13 bases. The CDR3 sequence is 15 residues long. The CDR3 nucleotides are TGTGCCAGCAGCCAAGGGGGAAGGGGTGTCAACGTCCTGACTTTC. Amino acid sequence: CASSQGGRGVNVLTF.

The J gene is TRBJ1-4, the V gene TRBV10-3; possibly TRBD1 for D (5 bases). Trimming took off 0 bases at V and 2 bases at J, with 10 bases between the two ends. The germline CDR1 and CDR2 sequences are ENHRY and SYGVKD. This CDR3 comprises 16 residues. CDR3 protein: CAISESSAGTNEKLFF. The CDR3 region has the DNA TGTGCCATCAGTGAGTCGTCTGCAGGGACTAATGAAAAACTGTTTTTT.

This sequence joins TRBV18 and TRBJ2-1; TRBD2 is a possible D gene (6 bases). The CDR3 covers 15 residues. V was shortened by 6 bases and J by 5 bases, with 17 bases between the two germline ends. Germline V gives CDR1 KGHSH, CDR2 LQKENI. DNA of the CDR3: TGTGCCAGCTCTCCTTCCGGGACTCTTAACAATGAGCAGTTCTTC. Translation: CASSPSGTLNNEQFF.

The chain joins TRBV6-6 to TRBJ1-5, with TRBD1 as a possible D gene (6 bases). This CDR3 spans 15 amino acids. Looked up from germline, CDR1 is MNHNY and CDR2 is SVGAGI (reference sequence). Between the trimmed V and J ends, which lost 5 bases and 1 base, there was a span of 12 bases. The CDR3 here is CASSASGQSNQPQHF. The DNA for the CDR3 is TGTGCCAGCAGTGCCTCGGGACAAAGCAATCAGCCCCAGCATTTT.

The rearrangement uses TRBV5-1 and TRBJ2-7; perhaps TRBD1 as D (5 bases). This CDR3 has 17 residues. V was clipped by 4 bases and J by 0 bases, with 20 bases between them. Germline CDR1 SGHRS, CDR2 YFSETQ. The CDR3 sequence is CASSPAVGGALSYEQYF. Here the CDR3 DNA reads TGCGCCAGCAGCCCGGCGGTAGGTGGGGCCCTCTCCTACGAGCAGTACTTC.

The chain combines TRBV5-1 with TRBJ1-2, with 9 nucleotides matching TRBD1. Trimming cost V 4 bases and J 6 bases; bases outside gene matches: 16. Germline V lookup: CDR1 SGHRS, CDR2 YFSETQ. The CDR3 contains 17 residues. The CDR3 is CASSIVGQGQGGDGYTF. The CDR3 DNA sequence: TGCGCCAGCAGCATTGTAGGCCAGGGACAGGGCGGTGATGGCTACACCTTC.